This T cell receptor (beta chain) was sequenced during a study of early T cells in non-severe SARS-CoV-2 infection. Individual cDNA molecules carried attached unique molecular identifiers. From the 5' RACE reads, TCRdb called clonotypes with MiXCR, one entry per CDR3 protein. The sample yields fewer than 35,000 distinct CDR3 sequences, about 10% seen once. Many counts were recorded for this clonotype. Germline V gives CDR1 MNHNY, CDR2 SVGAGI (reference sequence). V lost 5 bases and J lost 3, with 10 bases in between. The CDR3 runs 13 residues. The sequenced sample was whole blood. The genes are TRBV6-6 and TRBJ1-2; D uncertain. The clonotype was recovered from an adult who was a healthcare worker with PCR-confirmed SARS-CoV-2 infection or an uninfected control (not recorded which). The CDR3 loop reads CASSPPGYYGYTF. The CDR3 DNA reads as TGTGCCAGCAGTCCACCGGGGTACTATGGCTACACCTTC.